The T cell receptor (beta chain) described here comes from a study of response to subunit inactivated influenza vaccine. The CDR3 spans 13 residues. The germline gives CDR1 SQVTM, CDR2 ANQGSEA. With 6 bases removed from V and 1 base from J, the gap between germline ends came to 12 bases. One entry per CDR3 protein results from TCRdb running MiXCR on the RT-PCR reads. The table lists around 750,000 distinct CDR3 sequences, 21% of them singletons. This clonotype was counted between two and nine times. Its specificity is not known. Whole-study results and caveats: Few new T cells, the authors suggested, are recruited by each seasonal influenza vaccination.

Material: PBMCs from blood, obtained around 5 days after vaccination. This TCR was sampled from a man aged 50 to 60 who received an inactivated influenza vaccine. The V gene is TRBV29-1, the J gene TRBJ2-5; D is possibly TRBD1 (6 bases). The chain's CDR3 is CSVAAGVQETQYF. The CDR3 DNA sequence: TGCAGCGTGGCTGCAGGGGTCCAAGAGACCCAGTACTTC.